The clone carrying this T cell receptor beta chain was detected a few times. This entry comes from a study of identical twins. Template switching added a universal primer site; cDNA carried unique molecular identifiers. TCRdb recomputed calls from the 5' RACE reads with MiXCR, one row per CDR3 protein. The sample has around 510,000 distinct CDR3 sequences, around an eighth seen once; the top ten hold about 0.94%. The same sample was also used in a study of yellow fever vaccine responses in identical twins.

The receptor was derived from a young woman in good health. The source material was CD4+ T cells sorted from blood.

This CDR3 reads CASTQGGNSPLHF. The CDR3 DNA is TGCGCCAGCACACAAGGCGGGAATTCACCCCTCCACTTT. The chain employs TRBV5-1 and TRBJ1-6; D ambiguous. The CDR3 spans 13 residues. Per germline, CDR1 SGHRS and CDR2 YFSETQ. The V gene lost 6 bases and the J gene lost 7 bases, with 11 bases spanning the gap.